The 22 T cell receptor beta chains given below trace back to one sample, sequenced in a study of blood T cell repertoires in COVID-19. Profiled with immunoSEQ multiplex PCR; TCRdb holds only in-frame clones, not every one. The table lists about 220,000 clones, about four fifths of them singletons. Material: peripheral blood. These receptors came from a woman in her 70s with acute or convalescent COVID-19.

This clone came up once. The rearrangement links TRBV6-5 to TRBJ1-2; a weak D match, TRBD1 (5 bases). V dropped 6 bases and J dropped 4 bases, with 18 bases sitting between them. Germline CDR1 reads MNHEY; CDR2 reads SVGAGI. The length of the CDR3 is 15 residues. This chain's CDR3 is CASSPRQRSLYGYTF. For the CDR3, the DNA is TGTGCCAGCAGCCCCAGACAGAGAAGCCTCTATGGCTACACCTTC.

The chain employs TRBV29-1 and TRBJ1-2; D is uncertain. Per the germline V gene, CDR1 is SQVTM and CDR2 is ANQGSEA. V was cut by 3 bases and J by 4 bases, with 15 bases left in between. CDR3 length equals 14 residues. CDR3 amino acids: CSVEFGSNGYGYTF. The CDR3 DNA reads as TGCAGCGTTGAGTTTGGGAGTAACGGCTATGGCTACACCTTC.

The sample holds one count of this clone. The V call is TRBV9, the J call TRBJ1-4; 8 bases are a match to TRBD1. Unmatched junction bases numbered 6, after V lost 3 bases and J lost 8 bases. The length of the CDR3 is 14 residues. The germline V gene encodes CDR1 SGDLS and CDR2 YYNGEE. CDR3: CASSAQGQGEKLFF. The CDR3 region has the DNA TGTGCCAGCAGCGCCCAAGGACAGGGCGAAAAACTGTTTTTT.

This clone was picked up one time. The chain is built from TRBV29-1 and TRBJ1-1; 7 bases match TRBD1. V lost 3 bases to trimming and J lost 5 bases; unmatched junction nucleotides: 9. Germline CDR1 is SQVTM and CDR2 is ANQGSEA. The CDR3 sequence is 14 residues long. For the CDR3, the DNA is TGCAGCGTTGACCTCACAGGGGCTACAACTGAAGCTTTCTTT. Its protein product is CSVDLTGATTEAFF. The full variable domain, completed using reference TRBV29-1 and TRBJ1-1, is SAVISQKPSRDICQRGTSLTIQCQVDSQVTMMFWYRQQPGQSLTLIATANQGSEATYESGFVIDKFPISRPNLTFSTLTVSNMSPEDSSIYLCSVDLTGATTEAFFGQGTRLTVV.

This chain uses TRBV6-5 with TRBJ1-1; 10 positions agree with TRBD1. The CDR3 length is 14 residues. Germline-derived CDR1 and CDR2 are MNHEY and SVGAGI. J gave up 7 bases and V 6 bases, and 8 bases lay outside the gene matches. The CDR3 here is CASRPGQGPGEAFF. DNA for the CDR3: TGTGCCAGCAGACCGGGACAGGGGCCGGGTGAAGCTTTCTTT.

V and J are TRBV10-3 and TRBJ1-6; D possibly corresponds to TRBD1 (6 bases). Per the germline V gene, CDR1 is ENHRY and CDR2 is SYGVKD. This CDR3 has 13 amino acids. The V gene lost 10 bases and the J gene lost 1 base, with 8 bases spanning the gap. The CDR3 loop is CATQGSYNSPLHF. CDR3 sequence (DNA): TGTGCCACACAGGGTTCCTATAATTCACCCCTCCACTTT.

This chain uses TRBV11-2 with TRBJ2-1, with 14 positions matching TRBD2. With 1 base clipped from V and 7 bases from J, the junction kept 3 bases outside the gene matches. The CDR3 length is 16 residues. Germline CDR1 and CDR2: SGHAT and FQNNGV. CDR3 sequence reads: CASSLGLAGGLNEQFF. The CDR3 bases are TGTGCCAGCAGCTTAGGACTAGCGGGGGGGCTGAATGAGCAGTTCTTC.

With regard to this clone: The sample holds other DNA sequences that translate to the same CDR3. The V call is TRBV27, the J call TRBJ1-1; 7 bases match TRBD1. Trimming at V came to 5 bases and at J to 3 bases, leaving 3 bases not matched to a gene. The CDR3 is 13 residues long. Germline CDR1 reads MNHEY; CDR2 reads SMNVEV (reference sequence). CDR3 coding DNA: TGTGCCAGCAGTCTACAGGGGTACACTGAAGCTTTCTTT. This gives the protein CASSLQGYTEAFF.

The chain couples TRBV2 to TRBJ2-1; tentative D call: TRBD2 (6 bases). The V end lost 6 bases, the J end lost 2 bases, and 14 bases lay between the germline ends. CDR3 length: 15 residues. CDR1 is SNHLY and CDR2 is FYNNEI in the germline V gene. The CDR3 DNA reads TGTGCCAGCAGCGATTGGACTAACCCCTACAATGAGCAGTTCTTC. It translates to CASSDWTNPYNEQFF.

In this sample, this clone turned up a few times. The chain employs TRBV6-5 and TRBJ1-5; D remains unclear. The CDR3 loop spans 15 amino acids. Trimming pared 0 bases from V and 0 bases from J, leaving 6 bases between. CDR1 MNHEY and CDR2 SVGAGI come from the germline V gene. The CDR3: CASSYSMSSNQPQHF. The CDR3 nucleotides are TGTGCCAGCAGTTACTCGATGAGTAGCAATCAGCCCCAGCATTTT.

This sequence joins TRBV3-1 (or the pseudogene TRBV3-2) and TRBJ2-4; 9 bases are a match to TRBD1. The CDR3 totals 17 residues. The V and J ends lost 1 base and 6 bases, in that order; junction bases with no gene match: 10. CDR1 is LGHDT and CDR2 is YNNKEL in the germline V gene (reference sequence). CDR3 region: CASSQGYRGQGGNIQYF. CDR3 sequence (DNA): TGTGCCAGCAGCCAAGGGTACAGGGGGCAGGGTGGAAACATTCAGTACTTC.

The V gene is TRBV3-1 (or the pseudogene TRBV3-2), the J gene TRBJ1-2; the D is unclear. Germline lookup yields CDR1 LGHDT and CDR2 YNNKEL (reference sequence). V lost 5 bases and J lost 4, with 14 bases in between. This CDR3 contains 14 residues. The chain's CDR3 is CASSLDSPGYGYTF. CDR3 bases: TGTGCCAGCAGCTTAGACTCTCCGGGCTATGGCTACACCTTC.

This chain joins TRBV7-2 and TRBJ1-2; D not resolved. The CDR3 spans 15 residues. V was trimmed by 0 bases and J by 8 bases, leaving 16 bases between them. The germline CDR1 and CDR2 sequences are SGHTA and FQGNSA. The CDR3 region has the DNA TGTGCCAGCAGCTTAGCCCGAGGGATTAAGGAAGGCTACACCTTC. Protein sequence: CASSLARGIKEGYTF.

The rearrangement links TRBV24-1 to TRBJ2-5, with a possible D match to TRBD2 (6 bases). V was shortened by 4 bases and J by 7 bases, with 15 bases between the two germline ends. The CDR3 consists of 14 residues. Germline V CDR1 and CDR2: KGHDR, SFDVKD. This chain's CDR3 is CATSDPLGGVTQYF. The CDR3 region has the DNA TGTGCCACCAGTGACCCCCTGGGGGGTGTGACCCAGTACTTC.

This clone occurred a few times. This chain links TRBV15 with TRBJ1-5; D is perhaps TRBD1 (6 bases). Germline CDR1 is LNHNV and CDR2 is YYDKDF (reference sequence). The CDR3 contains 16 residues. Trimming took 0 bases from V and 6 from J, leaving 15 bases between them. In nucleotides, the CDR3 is TGTGCCACCAGCAGAGATTCAAAGGGGGAGGGTCAGCCCCAGCATTTT. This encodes CATSRDSKGEGQPQHF.

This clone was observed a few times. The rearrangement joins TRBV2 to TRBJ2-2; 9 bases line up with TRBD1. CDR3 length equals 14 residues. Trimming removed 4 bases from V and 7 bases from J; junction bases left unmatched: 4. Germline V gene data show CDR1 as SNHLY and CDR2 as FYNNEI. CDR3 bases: TGTGCCAGCAGTGGGGGGACAGGGATCGGGGAGCTGTTTTTT. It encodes CASSGGTGIGELFF.

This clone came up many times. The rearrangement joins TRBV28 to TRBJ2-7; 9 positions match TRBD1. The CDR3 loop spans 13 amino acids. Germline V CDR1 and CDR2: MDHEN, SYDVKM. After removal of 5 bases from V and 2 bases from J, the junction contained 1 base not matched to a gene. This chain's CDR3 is CASSRTGAYEQYF. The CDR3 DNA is TGTGCCAGCAGTCGGACAGGGGCCTACGAGCAGTACTTC.

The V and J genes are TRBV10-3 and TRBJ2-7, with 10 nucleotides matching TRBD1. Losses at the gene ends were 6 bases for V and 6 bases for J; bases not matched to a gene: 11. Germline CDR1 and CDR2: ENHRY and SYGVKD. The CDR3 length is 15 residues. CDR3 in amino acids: CAISRAGQGPLEQYF. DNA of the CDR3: TGTGCCATCAGCAGAGCGGGACAGGGGCCTCTCGAGCAGTACTTC.

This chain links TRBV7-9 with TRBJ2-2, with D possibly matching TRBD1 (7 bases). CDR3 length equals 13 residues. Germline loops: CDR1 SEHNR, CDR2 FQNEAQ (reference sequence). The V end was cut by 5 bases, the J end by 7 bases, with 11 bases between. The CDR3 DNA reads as TGTGCCAGCAGCCCCAGGGGGGACGGGGAGCTGTTTTTT. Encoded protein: CASSPRGDGELFF.

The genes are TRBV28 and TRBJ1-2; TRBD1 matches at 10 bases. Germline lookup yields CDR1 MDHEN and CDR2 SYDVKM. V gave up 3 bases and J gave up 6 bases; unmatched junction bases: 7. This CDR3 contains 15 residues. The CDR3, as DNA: TGTGCCAGCAGTTTCCGGACAGGGGGGTTCGATGGCTACACCTTC. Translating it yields CASSFRTGGFDGYTF.

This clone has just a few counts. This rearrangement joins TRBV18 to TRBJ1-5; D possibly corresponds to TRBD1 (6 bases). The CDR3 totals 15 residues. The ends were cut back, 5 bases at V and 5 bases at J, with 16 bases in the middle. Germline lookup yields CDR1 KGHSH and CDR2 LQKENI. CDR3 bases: TGTGCCAGCTCAAGTCAGGGGCAGGGGCATCAGCCCCAGCATTTT. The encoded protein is CASSSQGQGHQPQHF.

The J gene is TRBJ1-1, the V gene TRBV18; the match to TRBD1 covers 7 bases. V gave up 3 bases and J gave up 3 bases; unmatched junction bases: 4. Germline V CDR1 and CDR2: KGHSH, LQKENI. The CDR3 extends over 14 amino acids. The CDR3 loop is CASSPLTGDTEAFF. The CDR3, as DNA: TGTGCCAGCTCACCCCTAACAGGGGACACTGAAGCTTTCTTT.